This TCR beta chain was found in a study of blood T cell repertoires in COVID-19. The germline V gene encodes CDR1 SGHDN and CDR2 FVKESK. J was trimmed by 4 bases and V by 5 bases; bases with no gene match: 12. The length of the CDR3 is 16 residues. Source study methods: From reference gene primer amplification, estimates of nucleated cell counts were derived. Produced via immunoSEQ multiplex PCR; TCRdb's table is partial and in-frame only. The V and J calls and clone size are taken from that table; D and trimming were inferred from the DNA. The data hold roughly 180,000 clones, with roughly 88% observed a single time. Cohorts were assigned according to the clinical history that participants reported. Resolution of symptoms, clearance, or two negative PCRs was present in recovered Cohort 3 donors. This clone turned up a few times.

Sequenced material: PBMCs or T cells enriched from blood (not recorded which). The genes are TRBV14 and TRBJ2-5, with TRBD2 identical over 8 bases. The clonotype was recovered from a woman in her twenties or thirties who had recovered from COVID-19. The CDR3 spells CASSKGSGSYRETQYF. DNA of the CDR3: TGTGCCAGCAGCAAAGGCAGCGGGAGTTACCGAGAGACCCAGTACTTC.